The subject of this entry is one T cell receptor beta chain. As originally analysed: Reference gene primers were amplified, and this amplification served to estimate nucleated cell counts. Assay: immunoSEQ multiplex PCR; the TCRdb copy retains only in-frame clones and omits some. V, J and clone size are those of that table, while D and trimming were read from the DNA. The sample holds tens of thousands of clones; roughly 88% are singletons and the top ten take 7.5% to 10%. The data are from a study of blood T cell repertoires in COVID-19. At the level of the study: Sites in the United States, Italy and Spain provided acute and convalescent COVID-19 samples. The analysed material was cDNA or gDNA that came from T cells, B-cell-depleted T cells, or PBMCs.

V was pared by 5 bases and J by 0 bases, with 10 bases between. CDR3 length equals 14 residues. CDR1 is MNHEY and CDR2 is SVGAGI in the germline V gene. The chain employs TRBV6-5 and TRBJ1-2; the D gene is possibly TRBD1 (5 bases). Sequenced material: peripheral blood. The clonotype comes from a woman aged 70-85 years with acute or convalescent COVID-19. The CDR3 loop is CASSPGVANYGYTF. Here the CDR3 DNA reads TGTGCCAGCAGTCCGGGGGTCGCTAACTATGGCTACACCTTC.